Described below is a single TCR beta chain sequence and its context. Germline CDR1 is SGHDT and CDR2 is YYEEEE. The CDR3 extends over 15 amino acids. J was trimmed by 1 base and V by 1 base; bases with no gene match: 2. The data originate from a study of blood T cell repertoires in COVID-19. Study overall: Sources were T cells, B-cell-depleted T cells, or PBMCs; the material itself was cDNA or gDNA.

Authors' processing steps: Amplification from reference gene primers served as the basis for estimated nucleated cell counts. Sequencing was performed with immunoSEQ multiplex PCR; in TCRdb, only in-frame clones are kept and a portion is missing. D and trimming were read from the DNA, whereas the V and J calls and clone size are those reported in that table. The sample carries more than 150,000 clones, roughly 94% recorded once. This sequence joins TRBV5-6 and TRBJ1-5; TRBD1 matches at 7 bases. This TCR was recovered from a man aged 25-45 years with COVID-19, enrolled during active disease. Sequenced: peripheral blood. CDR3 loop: CASSLSQGSNQPQHF. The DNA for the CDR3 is TGTGCCAGCAGCTTGTCACAGGGGAGCAATCAGCCCCAGCATTTT.